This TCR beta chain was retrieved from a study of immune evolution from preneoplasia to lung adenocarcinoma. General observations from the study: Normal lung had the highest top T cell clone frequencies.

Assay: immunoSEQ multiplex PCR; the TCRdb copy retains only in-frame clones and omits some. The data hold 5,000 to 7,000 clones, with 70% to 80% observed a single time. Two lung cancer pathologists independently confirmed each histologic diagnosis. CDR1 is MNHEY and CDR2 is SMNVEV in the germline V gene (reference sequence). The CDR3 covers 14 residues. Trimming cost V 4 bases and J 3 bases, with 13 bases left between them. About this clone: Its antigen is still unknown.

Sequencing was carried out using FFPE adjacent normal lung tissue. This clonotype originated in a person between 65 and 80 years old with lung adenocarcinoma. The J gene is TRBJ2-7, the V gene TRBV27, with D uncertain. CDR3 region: CASSSTTSLYEQYF. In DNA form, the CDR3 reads TGTGCCAGCAGTTCGACAACCTCCCTCTACGAGCAGTACTTC.